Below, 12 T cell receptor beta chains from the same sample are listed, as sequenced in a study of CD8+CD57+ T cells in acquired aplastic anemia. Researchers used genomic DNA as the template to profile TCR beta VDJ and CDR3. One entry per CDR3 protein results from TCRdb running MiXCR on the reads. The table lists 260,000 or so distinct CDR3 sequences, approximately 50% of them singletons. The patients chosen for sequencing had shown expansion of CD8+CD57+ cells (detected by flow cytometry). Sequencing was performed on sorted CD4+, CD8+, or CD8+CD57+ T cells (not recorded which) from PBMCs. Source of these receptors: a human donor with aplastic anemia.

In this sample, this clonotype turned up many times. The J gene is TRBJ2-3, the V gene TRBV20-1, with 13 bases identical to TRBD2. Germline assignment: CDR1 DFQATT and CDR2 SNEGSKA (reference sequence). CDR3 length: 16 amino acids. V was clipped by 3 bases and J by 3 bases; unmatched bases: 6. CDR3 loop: CSARTSGGLRTDTQYF. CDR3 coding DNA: TGCAGTGCTAGGACTAGCGGGGGGTTAAGGACAGATACGCAGTATTTT.

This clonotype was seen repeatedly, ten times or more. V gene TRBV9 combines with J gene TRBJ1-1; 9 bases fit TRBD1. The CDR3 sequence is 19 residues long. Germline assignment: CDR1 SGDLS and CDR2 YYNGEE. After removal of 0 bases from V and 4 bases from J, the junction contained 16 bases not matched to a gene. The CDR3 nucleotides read TGTGCCAGCAGCGTAGGACAGGGGGGTGGGTGGACAGGGGTCACTGAAGCTTTCTTT. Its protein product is CASSVGQGGGWTGVTEAFF.

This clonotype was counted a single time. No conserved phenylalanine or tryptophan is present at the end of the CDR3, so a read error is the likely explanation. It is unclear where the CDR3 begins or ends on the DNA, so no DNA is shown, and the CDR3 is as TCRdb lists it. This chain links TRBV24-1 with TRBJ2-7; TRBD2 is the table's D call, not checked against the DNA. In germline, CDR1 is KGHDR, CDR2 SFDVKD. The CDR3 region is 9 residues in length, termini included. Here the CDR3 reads CASSSQGLA.

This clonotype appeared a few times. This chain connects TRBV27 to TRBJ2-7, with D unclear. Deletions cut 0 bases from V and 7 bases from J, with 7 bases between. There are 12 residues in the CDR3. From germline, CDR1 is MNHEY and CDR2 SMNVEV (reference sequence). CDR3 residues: CASSLSGREQYF. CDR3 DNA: TGTGCCAGCAGTTTATCAGGAAGGGAGCAGTACTTC.

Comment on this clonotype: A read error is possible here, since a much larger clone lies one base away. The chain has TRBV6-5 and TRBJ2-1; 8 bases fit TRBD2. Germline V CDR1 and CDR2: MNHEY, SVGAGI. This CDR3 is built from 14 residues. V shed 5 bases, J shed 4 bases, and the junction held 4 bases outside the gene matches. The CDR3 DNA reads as TGTGCCAGCAGTGGGACTAGTGTTTACAATGAGCAGTTCTTC. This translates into CASSGTSVYNEQFF.

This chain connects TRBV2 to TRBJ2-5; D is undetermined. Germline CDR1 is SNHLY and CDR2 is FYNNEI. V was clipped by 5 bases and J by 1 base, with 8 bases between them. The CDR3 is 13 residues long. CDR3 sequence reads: CASSQRAQETQYF. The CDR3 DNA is TGTGCCAGCAGTCAGCGAGCCCAAGAGACCCAGTACTTC.

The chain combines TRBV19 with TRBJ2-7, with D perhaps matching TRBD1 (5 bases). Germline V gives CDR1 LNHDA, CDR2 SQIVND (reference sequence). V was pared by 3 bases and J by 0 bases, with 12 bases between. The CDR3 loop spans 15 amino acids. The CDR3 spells CASSIRQGYSYEQYF. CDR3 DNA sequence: TGTGCCAGTAGTATTCGGCAGGGATACTCCTACGAGCAGTACTTC. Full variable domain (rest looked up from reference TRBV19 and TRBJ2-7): DGGITQSPKYLFRKEGQNVTLSCEQNLNHDAMYWYRQDPGQGLRLIYYSQIVNDFQKGDIAEGYSVSREKKESFPLTVTSAQKNPTAFYLCASSIRQGYSYEQYFGPGTRLTVT.

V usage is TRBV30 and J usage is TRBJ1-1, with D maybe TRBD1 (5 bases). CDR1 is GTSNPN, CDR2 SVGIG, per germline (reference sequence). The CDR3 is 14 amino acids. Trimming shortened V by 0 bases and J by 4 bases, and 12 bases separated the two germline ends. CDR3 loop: CAWSVLGPGTEAFF. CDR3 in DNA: TGTGCCTGGAGTGTACTGGGGCCTGGCACTGAAGCTTTCTTT.

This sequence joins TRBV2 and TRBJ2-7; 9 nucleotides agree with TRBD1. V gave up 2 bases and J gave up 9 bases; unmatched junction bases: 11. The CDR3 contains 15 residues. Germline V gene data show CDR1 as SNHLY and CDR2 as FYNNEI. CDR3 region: CASSEWGQGTTGQYF. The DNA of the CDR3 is TGTGCCAGCAGTGAATGGGGACAGGGTACTACGGGGCAGTACTTC.

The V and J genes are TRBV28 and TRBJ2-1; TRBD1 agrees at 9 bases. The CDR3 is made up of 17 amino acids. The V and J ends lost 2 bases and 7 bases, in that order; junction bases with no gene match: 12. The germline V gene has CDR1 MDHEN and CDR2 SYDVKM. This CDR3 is CASSLRSGTGQVNEQFF. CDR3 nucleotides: TGTGCCAGCAGTTTACGTTCCGGGACAGGGCAGGTGAATGAGCAGTTCTTC.

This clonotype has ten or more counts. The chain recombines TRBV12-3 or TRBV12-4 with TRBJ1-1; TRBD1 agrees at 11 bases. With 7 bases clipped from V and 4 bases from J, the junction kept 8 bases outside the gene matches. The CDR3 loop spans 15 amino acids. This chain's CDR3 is CASILTGTGGTEAFF. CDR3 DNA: TGTGCCAGCATTCTTACAGGGACAGGGGGCACTGAAGCTTTCTTT.

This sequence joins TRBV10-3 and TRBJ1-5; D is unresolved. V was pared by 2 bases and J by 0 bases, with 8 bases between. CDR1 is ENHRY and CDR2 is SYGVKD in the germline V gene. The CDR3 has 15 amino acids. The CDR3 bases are TGTGCCATCAGTGAGGGTGTAGGTAGCAATCAGCCCCAGCATTTT. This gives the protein CAISEGVGSNQPQHF.